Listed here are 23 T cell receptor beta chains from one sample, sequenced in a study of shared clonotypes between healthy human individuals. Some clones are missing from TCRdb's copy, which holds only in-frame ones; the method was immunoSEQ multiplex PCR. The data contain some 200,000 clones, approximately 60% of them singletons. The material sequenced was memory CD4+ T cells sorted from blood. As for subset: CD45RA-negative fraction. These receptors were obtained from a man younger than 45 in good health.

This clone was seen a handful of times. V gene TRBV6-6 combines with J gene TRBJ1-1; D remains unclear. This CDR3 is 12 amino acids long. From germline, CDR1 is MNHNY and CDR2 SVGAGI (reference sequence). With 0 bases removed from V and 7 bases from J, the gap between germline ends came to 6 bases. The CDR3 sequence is CASSYSTDEAFF. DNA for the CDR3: TGTGCCAGCAGTTACTCCACTGATGAAGCTTTCTTT.

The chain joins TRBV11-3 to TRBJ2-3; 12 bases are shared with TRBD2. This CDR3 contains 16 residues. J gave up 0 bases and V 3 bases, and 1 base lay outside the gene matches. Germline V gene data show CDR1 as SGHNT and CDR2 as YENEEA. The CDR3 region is CASSFGTSGSTDTQYF. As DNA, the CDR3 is TGTGCCAGCAGCTTCGGGACTAGCGGGAGCACAGATACGCAGTATTTT.

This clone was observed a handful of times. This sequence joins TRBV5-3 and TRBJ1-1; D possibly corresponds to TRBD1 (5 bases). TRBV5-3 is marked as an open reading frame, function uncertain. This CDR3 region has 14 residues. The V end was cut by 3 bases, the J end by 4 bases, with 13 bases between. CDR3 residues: CARSSSGIRTEAFF. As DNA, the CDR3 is TGTGCCAGAAGCTCCTCAGGGATTCGCACTGAAGCTTTCTTT.

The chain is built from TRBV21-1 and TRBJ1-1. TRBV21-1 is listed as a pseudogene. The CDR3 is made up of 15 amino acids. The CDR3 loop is CASYRVGVADTEAFF. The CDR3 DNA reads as TGTGCCAGCTATCGTGTTGGGGTCGCGGACACTGAAGCTTTCTTT.

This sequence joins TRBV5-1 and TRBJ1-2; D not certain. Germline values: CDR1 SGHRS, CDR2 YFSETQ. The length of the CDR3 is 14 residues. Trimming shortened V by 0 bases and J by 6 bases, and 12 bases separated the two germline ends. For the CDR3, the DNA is TGCGCCAGCAGCTTGGCCGCGGGTTTCAATGGCTACACCTTC. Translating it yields CASSLAAGFNGYTF.

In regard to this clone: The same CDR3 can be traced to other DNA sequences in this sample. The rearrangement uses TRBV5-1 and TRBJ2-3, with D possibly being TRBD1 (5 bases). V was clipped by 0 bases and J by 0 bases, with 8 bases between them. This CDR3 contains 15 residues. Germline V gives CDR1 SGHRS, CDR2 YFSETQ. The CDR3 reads CASSLGQTSTDTQYF. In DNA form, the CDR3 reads TGCGCCAGCAGCTTGGGACAGACTAGCACAGATACGCAGTATTTT.

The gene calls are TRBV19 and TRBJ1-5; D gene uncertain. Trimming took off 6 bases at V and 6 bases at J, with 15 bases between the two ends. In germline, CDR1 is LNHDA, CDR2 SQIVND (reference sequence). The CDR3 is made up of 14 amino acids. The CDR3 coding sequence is TGTGCCAGTAGGCCGCGGGGTGAGAGTCAGCCCCAGCATTTT. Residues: CASRPRGESQPQHF.

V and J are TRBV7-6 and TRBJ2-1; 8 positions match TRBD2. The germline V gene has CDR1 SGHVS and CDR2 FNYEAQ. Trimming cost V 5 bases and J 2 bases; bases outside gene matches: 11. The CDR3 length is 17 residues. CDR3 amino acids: CASSPNRGGPPYNEQFF. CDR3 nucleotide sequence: TGTGCCAGCAGCCCAAACCGGGGGGGCCCCCCCTACAATGAGCAGTTCTTC.

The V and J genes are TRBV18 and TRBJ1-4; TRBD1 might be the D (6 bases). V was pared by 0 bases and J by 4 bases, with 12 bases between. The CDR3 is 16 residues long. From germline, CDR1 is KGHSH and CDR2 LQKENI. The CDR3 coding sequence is TGTGCCAGCTCACCACCGACGGGGGCGGGTAATGAAAAACTGTTTTTT. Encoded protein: CASSPPTGAGNEKLFF. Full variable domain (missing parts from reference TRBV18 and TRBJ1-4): NAGVMQNPRHLVRRRGQEARLRCSPMKGHSHVYWYRQLPEEGLKFMVYLQKENIIDESGMPKERFSAEFPKEGPSILRIQQVVRGDSAAYFCASSPPTGAGNEKLFFGSGTQLSVL.

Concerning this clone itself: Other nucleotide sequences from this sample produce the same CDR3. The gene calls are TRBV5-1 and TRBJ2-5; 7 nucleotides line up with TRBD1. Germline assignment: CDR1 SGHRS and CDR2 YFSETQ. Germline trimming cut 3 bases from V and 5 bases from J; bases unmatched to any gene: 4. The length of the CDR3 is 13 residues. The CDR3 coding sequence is TGCGCCAGCAGCTCGACAGGGCTGGAGACCCAGTACTTC. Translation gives CASSSTGLETQYF.

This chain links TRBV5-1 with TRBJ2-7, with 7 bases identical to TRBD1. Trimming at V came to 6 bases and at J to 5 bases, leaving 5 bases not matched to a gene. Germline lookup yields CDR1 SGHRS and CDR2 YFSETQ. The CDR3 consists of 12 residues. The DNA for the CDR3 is TGCGCCAGCACCTGGGACAGTCACGAGCAGTACTTC. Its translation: CASTWDSHEQYF.

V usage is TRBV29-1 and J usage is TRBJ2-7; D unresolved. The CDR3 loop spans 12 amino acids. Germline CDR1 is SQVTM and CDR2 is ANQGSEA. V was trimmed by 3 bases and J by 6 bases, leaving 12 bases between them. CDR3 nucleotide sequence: TGCAGCGTTGAGGCGCAAGGGCCCGAGCAGTACTTC. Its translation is CSVEAQGPEQYF.

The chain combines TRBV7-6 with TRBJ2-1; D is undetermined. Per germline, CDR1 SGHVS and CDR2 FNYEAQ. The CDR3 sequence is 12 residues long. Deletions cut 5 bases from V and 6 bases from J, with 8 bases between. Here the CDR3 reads CASSLVGNEQFF. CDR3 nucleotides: TGTGCCAGCAGCCTAGTGGGCAATGAGCAGTTCTTC.

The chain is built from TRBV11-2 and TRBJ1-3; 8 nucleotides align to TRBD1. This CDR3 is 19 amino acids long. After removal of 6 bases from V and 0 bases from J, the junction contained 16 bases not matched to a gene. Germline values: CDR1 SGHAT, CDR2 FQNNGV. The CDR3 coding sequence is TGTGCCAGCAGTTATGCCGGGACAGGATCTGTCATCTCTGGAAACACCATATATTTT. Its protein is CASSYAGTGSVISGNTIYF.

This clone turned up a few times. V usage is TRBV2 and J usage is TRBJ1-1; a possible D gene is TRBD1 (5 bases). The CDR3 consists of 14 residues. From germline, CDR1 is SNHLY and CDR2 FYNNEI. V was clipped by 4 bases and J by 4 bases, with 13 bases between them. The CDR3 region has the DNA TGTGCCAGCAGTGGCAACAGGCCGGGCACTGAAGCTTTCTTT. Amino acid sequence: CASSGNRPGTEAFF.

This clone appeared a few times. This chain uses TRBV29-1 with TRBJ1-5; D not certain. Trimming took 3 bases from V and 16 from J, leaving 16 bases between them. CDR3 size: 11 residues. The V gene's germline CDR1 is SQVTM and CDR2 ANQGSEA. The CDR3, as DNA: TGCAGCGTTGAGGACGGTGGCAGTATCCATTTT. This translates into CSVEDGGSIHF.

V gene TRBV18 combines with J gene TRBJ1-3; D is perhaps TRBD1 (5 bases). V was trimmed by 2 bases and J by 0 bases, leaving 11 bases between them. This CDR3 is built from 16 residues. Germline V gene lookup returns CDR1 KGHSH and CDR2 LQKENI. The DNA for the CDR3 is TGTGCCAGCTCACCAATAAGACAGAGCTCTGGAAACACCATATATTTT. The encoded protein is CASSPIRQSSGNTIYF.

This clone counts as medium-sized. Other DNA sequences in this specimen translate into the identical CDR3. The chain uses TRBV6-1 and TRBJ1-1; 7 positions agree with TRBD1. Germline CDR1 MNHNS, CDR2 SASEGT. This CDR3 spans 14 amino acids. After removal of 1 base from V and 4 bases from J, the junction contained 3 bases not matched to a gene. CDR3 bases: TGTGCCAGCAGTGAAGTAGGGGGCGGCACTGAAGCTTTCTTT. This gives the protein CASSEVGGGTEAFF.

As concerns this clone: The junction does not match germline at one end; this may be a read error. CDR3 coding DNA: TGTGCCAGCAGTGACTTGCTAGCGTACCTTTTC. It codes for CASSDLLAYLF. This chain uses TRBV6-4 with TRBJ2-7, with D possibly TRBD2 on 6 matching bases. The CDR3 length is 11 residues. CDR1 and CDR2 (germline): MRHNA, SNTAGT.

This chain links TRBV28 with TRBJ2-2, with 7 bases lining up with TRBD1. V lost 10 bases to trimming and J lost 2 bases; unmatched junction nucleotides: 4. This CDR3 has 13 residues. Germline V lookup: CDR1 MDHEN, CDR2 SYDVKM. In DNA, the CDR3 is TGTGCCATCAGGGGGAGTAACACCGGGGAGCTGTTTTTT. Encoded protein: CAIRGSNTGELFF.

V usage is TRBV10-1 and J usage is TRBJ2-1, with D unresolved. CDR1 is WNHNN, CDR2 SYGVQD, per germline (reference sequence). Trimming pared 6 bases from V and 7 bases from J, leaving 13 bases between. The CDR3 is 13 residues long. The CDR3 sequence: CASSPEPRNEQFF. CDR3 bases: TGCGCCAGCAGCCCCGAACCACGGAATGAGCAGTTCTTC.

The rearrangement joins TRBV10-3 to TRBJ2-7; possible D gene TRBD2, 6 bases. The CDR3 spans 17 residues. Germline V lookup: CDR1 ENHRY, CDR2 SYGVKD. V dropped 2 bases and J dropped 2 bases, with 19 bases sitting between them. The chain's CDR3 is CAISEKITSSQPYEQYF. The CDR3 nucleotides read TGTGCCATCAGTGAGAAGATAACTAGCTCGCAACCCTACGAGCAGTACTTC.

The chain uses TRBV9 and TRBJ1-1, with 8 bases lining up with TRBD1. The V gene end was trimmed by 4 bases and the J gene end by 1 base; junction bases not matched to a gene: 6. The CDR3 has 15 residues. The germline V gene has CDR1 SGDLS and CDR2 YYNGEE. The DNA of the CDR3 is TGTGCCAGCAGCCCATGGGACAGGCAGAACACTGAAGCTTTCTTT. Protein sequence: CASSPWDRQNTEAFF.